The rows below give T cell receptor beta chains drawn from one sample of a study of blood T cell repertoires in COVID-19. Assay: immunoSEQ multiplex PCR; the TCRdb copy retains only in-frame clones and omits some. The data show 200,000 to 300,000 clones, around nine tenths seen once. Sequenced material: peripheral blood. The receptor set was obtained from a man aged 25-40 years with COVID-19, enrolled during active disease. Both conserved end residues are trimmed from each CDR3. Fields, in order: CDR3 protein, clone size, J gene, V gene. Only some rows state a clone size, as once, few, many or a class for expanded clones.

ASSLVQGPSGNTIY | NA | TRBJ1-3 | TRBV5-1
ASSVGYSGGPISYEQY | NA | TRBJ2-7 | TRBV9
ASSAGLYEQY | NA | TRBJ2-7 | TRBV10-2
ASSPGLTYEQY | NA | TRBJ2-7 | TRBV11-2
ASSLQGAYSGNTIY | NA | TRBJ1-3 | TRBV7-9
ASSEAIEQSTQY | NA | TRBJ2-3 | TRBV6-1
ASSTRTGRMDEQF | NA | TRBJ2-1 | TRBV6-5
ASSPSGQPINNEKLF | NA | TRBJ1-4 | TRBV4-1
ASREQGNQNSPLH | NA | TRBJ1-6 | TRBV2
ASSRLRDSHTDTQY | NA | TRBJ2-3 | TRBV4-2
ASSLRGQVLPQETQY | NA | TRBJ2-5 | TRBV11-2
ASSLLGRPRSPLH | once | TRBJ1-6 | TRBV28
ASSPFAGQGQFSGNTIY | NA | TRBJ1-3 | TRBV5-1
ASSQVDRGTEAF | NA | TRBJ1-1 | TRBV4-1
ASSQELLGLGNTIY | NA | TRBJ1-3 | TRBV4-1
ASTRAGQGYGYT | NA | TRBJ1-2 | TRBV27
ASSELEGAKMEQY | NA | TRBJ2-7 | TRBV10-1
ASSRGGRSSNEKLF | NA | TRBJ1-4 | TRBV5-1
ASSPRTSGVESYEQY | NA | TRBJ2-7 | TRBV18
AGRQGSYEQY | NA | TRBJ2-7 | TRBV30
AISESGQTFRGAGETQY | once | TRBJ2-5 | TRBV10-3
ASGLDRNQPQH | NA | TRBJ1-5 | TRBV12-5
ASSYEERNTGELF | once | TRBJ2-2 | TRBV6-5
ASSEGQGARDTEAF | NA | TRBJ1-1 | TRBV5-1
ASSRTEGSGAF | NA | TRBJ1-1 | TRBV6-5
ASSLGTGDNSPLH | NA | TRBJ1-6 | TRBV5-1
ASSLGPTGGYT | NA | TRBJ1-2 | TRBV7-9
ASSTVSGETQY | NA | TRBJ2-5 | TRBV19
ASSLDQETGGAF | NA | TRBJ1-1 | TRBV5-4
ASSSRDRLNTEAF | NA | TRBJ1-1 | TRBV5-4
ASSRGQGLAF | NA | TRBJ1-1 | TRBV19
ASSLEVGGSSIYT | NA | TRBJ1-2 | TRBV5-1
ASSESRGRPEQY | once | TRBJ2-7 | TRBV6-1
ASRLQGVNSEAF | NA | TRBJ1-1 | TRBV27
ASRGGQFGYEQY | NA | TRBJ2-7 | TRBV5-1
ASSVAIGGNNSPLH | NA | TRBJ1-6 | TRBV9
AWIGGGLTPLH | NA | TRBJ1-6 | TRBV30
ASSQVRGWWQETQY | NA | TRBJ2-5 | TRBV14
ASKVALGHQPQH | NA | TRBJ1-5 | TRBV2
ASRRAGGNEQF | NA | TRBJ2-1 | TRBV6-2/TRBV6-3
ASSVGVPYNEQF | NA | TRBJ2-1 | TRBV9
ASTGRGGSDIQY | NA | TRBJ2-4 | TRBV6-5
ASSQEPSGGVNEQY | NA | TRBJ2-7 | TRBV4-1
ASSLAEGQGGSLY | NA | TRBJ2-7 | TRBV7-9
ASSLDLAGGVTTFDYEQY | NA | TRBJ2-7 | TRBV11-2
ASSYETGREGYT | NA | TRBJ1-2 | TRBV6-2/TRBV6-3
ASGLGTTINEKLF | NA | TRBJ1-4 | TRBV12-5
ASSQGAANTEAF | NA | TRBJ1-1 | TRBV14
ASSYQGQSTDTQY | NA | TRBJ2-3 | TRBV6-6
ASSEGTSGGPETQY | NA | TRBJ2-5 | TRBV2
ASSAGTVSPLGYT | NA | TRBJ1-2 | TRBV19
ASSLIQGNPGELF | few | TRBJ2-2 | TRBV4-2
AWRGRGGAGLASPLH | NA | TRBJ1-6 | TRBV30
ASSLDRRNQPQH | NA | TRBJ1-5 | TRBV18
ASFEDRANTEAF | NA | TRBJ1-1 | TRBV2
ASSFGGNTEAF | NA | TRBJ1-1 | TRBV12-3/TRBV12-4
ASSTTEETQY | NA | TRBJ2-5 | TRBV18
ASSSRDGIRGQETQY | NA | TRBJ2-5 | TRBV2
AWSERGSNQPQH | NA | TRBJ1-5 | TRBV30
ASSGQGAYEQY | NA | TRBJ2-7 | TRBV2